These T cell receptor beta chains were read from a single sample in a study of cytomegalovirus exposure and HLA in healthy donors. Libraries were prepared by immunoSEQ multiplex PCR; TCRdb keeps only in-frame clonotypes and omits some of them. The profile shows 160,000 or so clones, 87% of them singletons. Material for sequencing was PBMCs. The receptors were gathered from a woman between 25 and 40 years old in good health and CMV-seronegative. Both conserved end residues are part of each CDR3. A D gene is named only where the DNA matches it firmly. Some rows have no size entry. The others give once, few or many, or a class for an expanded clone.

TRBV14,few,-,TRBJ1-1,TGTGCCAGCAGCCGGGGCGTGAACACTGAAGCTTTCTTT,CASSRGVNTEAFF
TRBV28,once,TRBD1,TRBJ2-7,TGTGCCAGTGAACCTAGAGGGGGCCCTTACGAGCAGTACTTC,CASEPRGGPYEQYF
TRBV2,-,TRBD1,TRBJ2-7,TGTGCCAGCAGTTCGAAGACAGGGTGGTCCTACGAGCAGTACTTC,CASSSKTGWSYEQYF
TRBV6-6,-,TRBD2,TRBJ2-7,TGTGCCAGCAGTTACGACGACGGGGGGGCCGAGCAGTACTTC,CASSYDDGGAEQYF
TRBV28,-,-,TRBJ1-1,TGTGCCAGCAGTTCCCCCTCAGGGATGAACACTGAAGCTTTCTTT,CASSSPSGMNTEAFF
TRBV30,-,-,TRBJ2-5,TGTGCCTGGAGTGTAAGAGGAGAGACCCAGTACTTC,CAWSVRGETQYF
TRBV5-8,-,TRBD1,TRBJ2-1,TGTGCCAGCAGTACCGGGACAGGGGTGCCCAACAATGAGCAGTTCTTC,CASSTGTGVPNNEQFF
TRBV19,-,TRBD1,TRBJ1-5,TGTGCCAGTACTCATGAGGGCAGGGGGAGCAATCAGCCCCAGCATTTT,CASTHEGRGSNQPQHF
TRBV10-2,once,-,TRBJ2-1,TGCGCCAGCTTTAACAGAAACAATGAGCAGTTCTTC,CASFNRNNEQFF
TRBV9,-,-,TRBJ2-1,TGTGCCAGCAGCGTTGAGGACAGCTCCTACAATGAGCAGTTCTTC,CASSVEDSSYNEQFF
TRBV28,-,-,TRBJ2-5,TGTGCCAGCAGTTTAGGAGGCGGAGGGCCCGAGACCCAGTACTTC,CASSLGGGGPETQYF
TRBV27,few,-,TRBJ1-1,TGTGCCAGCAGTGCAGGGATCGGGAACACTGAAGCTTTCTTT,CASSAGIGNTEAFF
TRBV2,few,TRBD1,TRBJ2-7,TGTGCCAGGGACCGGGGACAGGGGGCATACGAGCAGTACTTC,CARDRGQGAYEQYF
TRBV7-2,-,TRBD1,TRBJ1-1,TGTGCCAGCAGCTTAAGACAGGGGGAGTTGATGAACACTGAAGCTTTCTTT,CASSLRQGELMNTEAFF
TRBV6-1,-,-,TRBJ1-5,TGTGCCAGCAGTGACGGGGTCGGGCAGCCCCAGCATTTT,CASSDGVGQPQHF
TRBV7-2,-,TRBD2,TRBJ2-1,TGTGCCAGCAGCTTAGCCGGGACTAGCGGGAGGCCGCAGTTCTTC,CASSLAGTSGRPQFF
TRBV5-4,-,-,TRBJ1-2,TGTGCCAGCAGCACGGGAGGTAGGGGGGACTATGGCTACACCTTC,CASSTGGRGDYGYTF
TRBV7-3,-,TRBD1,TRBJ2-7,TGTGCCAGCAGCTTAACAGGACAGGGGATCAACGAGCAGTACTTC,CASSLTGQGINEQYF
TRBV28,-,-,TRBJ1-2,TGTGCCAGCAAGTTTCCCTCGGGGAGGGCTAACTATGGCTACACCTTC,CASKFPSGRANYGYTF
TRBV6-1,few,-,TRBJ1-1,TGTGCCAGCAGTGAAAGGGGACACTTTGAAGCTTTCTTT,CASSERGHFEAFF
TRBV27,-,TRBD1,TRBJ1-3,TGTGCCAGCAGTCACCTACCGGGACAGGGGGAACCTGGAAACACCATATATTTT,CASSHLPGQGEPGNTIYF
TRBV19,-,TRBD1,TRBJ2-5,TGTGCCAGTAGCCCCGACAGGGTAAAGACCCAGTACTTC,CASSPDRVKTQYF
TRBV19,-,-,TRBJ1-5,TGTGCCGCCAACATGGGACTATGGCAGCCCCAGCATTTT,CAANMGLWQPQHF
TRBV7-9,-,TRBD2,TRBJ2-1,TGTGCCAGCAGTCCCGGGTGGACTAGCGGGAGCAATGAGCAGTTCTTC,CASSPGWTSGSNEQFF
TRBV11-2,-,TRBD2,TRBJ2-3,TGTGCCAGCAGCCCGACTAGCGGGGGGGCCTTAGATACGCAGTATTTT,CASSPTSGGALDTQYF
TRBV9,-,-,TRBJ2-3,TGTGCCAGCAGCGTTCGGGGTCAAAGGACAGATACGCAGTATTTT,CASSVRGQRTDTQYF
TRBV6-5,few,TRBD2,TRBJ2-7,TGTGCCAGCAGTCTTCACGCTAGCGGGAGAAACGAGCAGTACTTC,CASSLHASGRNEQYF
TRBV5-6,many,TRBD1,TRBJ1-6,TGTGCCAGCAGATATGGACAGGGAAATTCACCCCTCCACTTT,CASRYGQGNSPLHF
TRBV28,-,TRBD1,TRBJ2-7,TGTGCCAGCAGAGGACAGGGGGCGAGGGAGCAGTACTTC,CASRGQGAREQYF
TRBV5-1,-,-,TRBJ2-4,TGCGCCAGCAGCTTGGTTGGGGACTTAACCAAAAACATTCAGTACTTC,CASSLVGDLTKNIQYF
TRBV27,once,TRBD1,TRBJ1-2,TGTGCCAGCAGTTTCGGACAGGGGGGCTATGGCTACACCTTC,CASSFGQGGYGYTF
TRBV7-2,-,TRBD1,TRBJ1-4,TGTGCCAGCAGCTTTCCGGGACAGGGGAGGAAACTGTTTTTT,CASSFPGQGRKLFF
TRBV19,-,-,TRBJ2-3,TGTGCCAGTACCAACCTCGGCGGGGTTCCAGATACGCAGTATTTT,CASTNLGGVPDTQYF
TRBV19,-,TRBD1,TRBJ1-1,TGTGCCAGTAGTATAACAGGGGGCTTGACTGAAGCTTTCTTT,CASSITGGLTEAFF
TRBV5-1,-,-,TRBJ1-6,TGCGCCAGCAGCGTCGGGTGGGGGGATAATTCACCCCTCCACTTT,CASSVGWGDNSPLHF
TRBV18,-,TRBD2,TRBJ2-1,TGTGCCAGCTCACCACTTACAGCTCTAGCGGACTACAATGAGCAGTTCTTC,CASSPLTALADYNEQFF
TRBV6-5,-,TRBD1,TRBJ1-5,TGTGCCAGCAGTCGGTCGACAGGGAGCAATCAGCCCCAGCATTTT,CASSRSTGSNQPQHF
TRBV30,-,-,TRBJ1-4,TGTGCCTGGAACTGGGGAGTTAATGAAAAGCTGTTTTTT,CAWNWGVNEKLFF
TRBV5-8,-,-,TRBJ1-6,TGTGCCAGCAGCTTTAATACAGGGACACCCCTCCACTTT,CASSFNTGTPLHF
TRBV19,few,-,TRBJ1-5,TGTGCCAGTAAAACAACCTTCCCCAATAGCAATCAGCCCCAGCATTTT,CASKTTFPNSNQPQHF
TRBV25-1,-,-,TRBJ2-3,TGTGCCAGCAGGGGCGGGGGCCACTGGGGAGGGACAGATACGCAGTATTTT,CASRGGGHWGGTDTQYF
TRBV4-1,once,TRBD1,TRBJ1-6,TGCGCCAGCAGCCCAAGTCAGGACAGGGCGAATTCCCCCCTCCACTTT,CASSPSQDRANSPLHF
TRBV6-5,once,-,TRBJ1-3,TGTGCCAGCAGTTACTCTTGGCTCTCTGGAAACACCATATATTTT,CASSYSWLSGNTIYF
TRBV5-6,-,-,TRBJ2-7,TGTGCCAGCAGCCCCGGGTCGAAGGGGGAGCAGTACTTC,CASSPGSKGEQYF
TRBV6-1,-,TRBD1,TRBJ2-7,TGTGCCAGCAGTCCGACAGGGGGCTACGAGCAGTACTTC,CASSPTGGYEQYF
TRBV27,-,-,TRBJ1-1,TGTGCCAGCAGCGGACACACGAACACTGAAGCTTTCTTT,CASSGHTNTEAFF
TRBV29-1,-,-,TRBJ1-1,TGCAGCTTATCCAGGGTGGGTGCTGAAGCTTTCTTT,CSLSRVGAEAFF
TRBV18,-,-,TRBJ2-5,TGTGCCAGCTCACCCAGCCGGGGAGAGACCCAGTACTTC,CASSPSRGETQYF
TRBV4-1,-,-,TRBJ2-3,TGCGCCAGCAGCCAACCCCAGGGGGGTATTACAGATACGCAGTATTTT,CASSQPQGGITDTQYF
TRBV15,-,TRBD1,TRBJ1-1,TGTGCCACCAGCAGGGGACAGGGGACGTACACTGAAGCTTTCTTT,CATSRGQGTYTEAFF
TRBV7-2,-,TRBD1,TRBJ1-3,TGTGCCAGCAGCGCCGGGACAGCGGGCACTGGAAACACCATATATTTT,CASSAGTAGTGNTIYF
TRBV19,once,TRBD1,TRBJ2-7,TGTGCCAGTAGTATAGAATGGGGACAGGGATTTAACGAGCAGTACTTC,CASSIEWGQGFNEQYF
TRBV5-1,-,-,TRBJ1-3,TGCGCCAGCAGCTTCCTTCTCTTGGACCGGACAAGCTCTGGAAACACCATATATTTT,CASSFLLLDRTSSGNTIYF
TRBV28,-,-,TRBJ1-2,TGTGCCAGCAGTTCCCCACCGGGGGGGGCGGGCTATGGCTACACCTTC,CASSSPPGGAGYGYTF
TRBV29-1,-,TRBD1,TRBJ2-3,TGCAGCGTACCTGGACAGGACCCAGATACGCAGTATTTT,CSVPGQDPDTQYF
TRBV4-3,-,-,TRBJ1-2,TGCGCCAGCAGCCAAGGGCAGGGGACAAACTATGGCTACCCCTTC,CASSQGQGTNYGYPF
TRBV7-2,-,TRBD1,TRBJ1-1,TGTGCCAGCAGCTTTCCCGAAGGGGGCGTTTTTGAAGCTTTCTTT,CASSFPEGGVFEAFF
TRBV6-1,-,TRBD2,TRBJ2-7,TGTGCCAGCAGTGAACTACTAGCGGCCAGCTACGAGCAGTACTTC,CASSELLAASYEQYF
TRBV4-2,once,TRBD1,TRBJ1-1,TGTGCCAGCAGCCAAGTAAACAGGGGGGGAAAGACTGAAGCTTTCTTT,CASSQVNRGGKTEAFF